This T cell receptor (beta chain) stems from a study of blood T cell repertoires in COVID-19. Study at large: Nucleic acid was either cDNA or gDNA, and it came from T cells, B-cell-depleted T cells, or PBMCs.

Sequenced by immunoSEQ multiplex PCR; TCRdb stores in-frame clones only, minus some. This table has some 200,000 clones, 80% to 90% appearing once. The sample holds a few counts of this clone. This CDR3 region has 15 residues. Trimming took 5 bases from V and 5 from J; bases not matched to a gene: 10. In germline, CDR1 is MDHEN, CDR2 SYDVKM. The source material was peripheral blood. This chain links TRBV28 with TRBJ2-7; 9 bases map to TRBD2. This receptor was taken from a woman of 80 years or more with acute or convalescent COVID-19. This chain's CDR3 is CASSELAGGPNEQYF. DNA for the CDR3: TGTGCCAGCAGTGAGCTCGCGGGAGGGCCTAACGAGCAGTACTTC.